One and the same sample provided the 12 T cell receptor beta chains below, sequenced in a study of blood T cell repertoires in COVID-19. Sequenced by immunoSEQ multiplex PCR; TCRdb stores in-frame clones only, minus some. This sample has over 50,000 clones, with roughly 88% found just once. The sequenced sample consisted of peripheral blood. The origin of the receptors is a human donor in a cohort sampled during active COVID-19.

The gene calls are TRBV18 and TRBJ2-2, with a weak D call TRBD1 (6 bases). CDR3 size: 15 residues. Trimming shortened V by 5 bases and J by 2 bases, and 12 bases separated the two germline ends. Germline assignment: CDR1 KGHSH and CDR2 LQKENI. Here the CDR3 DNA reads TGTGCCAGCTCAACCAGGGGAGTCAACACCGGGGAGCTGTTTTTT. It is translated as CASSTRGVNTGELFF.

Of note for this clone: One junction end does not reproduce the germline sequence, and a read error may be involved. This chain connects TRBV30 to TRBJ1-1; TRBD1 might be the D (6 bases). CDR1 and CDR2 from the germline V gene are GTSNPN and SVGIG (reference sequence). The CDR3 has 12 residues. The CDR3 sequence is CARRGARTEAFF. In nucleotides, the CDR3 is TGTGCCCGGAGGGGGGCGCGAACTGAAGCTTTCTTT.

The chain is built from TRBV7-9 and TRBJ1-4, with D possibly matching TRBD1 (6 bases). The CDR3 has 13 amino acids. In germline, CDR1 is SEHNR, CDR2 FQNEAQ (reference sequence). The V end lost 7 bases, the J end lost 7 bases, and 13 bases lay between the germline ends. The CDR3 loop reads CASNPRGGEKLFF. The CDR3 DNA is TGTGCCAGCAACCCCAGGGGTGGTGAAAAACTGTTTTTT.

The J gene is TRBJ2-2, the V gene TRBV5-4, with 7 bases identical to TRBD1. The CDR3 runs 14 residues. The junction had 4 bases not matched to a gene; V was cut back by 2 bases and J by 6 bases. Germline lookup yields CDR1 SGHNT and CDR2 YYREEE (reference sequence). CDR3 in DNA: TGTGCCAGCAGCTTCCGACAGGGCTCCGGGGAGCTGTTTTTT. This gives the protein CASSFRQGSGELFF.

The V gene is TRBV2, the J gene TRBJ1-6; D may be TRBD1 (5 bases). Germline loops: CDR1 SNHLY, CDR2 FYNNEI. The CDR3 loop spans 16 amino acids. V was trimmed by 7 bases and J by 2 bases, leaving 15 bases between them. This chain's CDR3 is CASIRTLRTYNSPLHF. The CDR3 bases are TGTGCCAGCATCAGGACACTTCGTACCTATAATTCACCCCTCCACTTT.

The chain combines TRBV7-2 with TRBJ1-2, with D uncertain. The CDR3 sequence is 15 residues long. Germline V CDR1 and CDR2: SGHTA, FQGNSA. V shed 5 bases and J shed 1 base, with 14 bases lying between them. CDR3 protein: CASSIHPSSNYGYTF. DNA of the CDR3: TGTGCCAGCAGCATCCACCCATCCAGTAACTATGGCTACACCTTC.

The chain has TRBV5-4 and TRBJ1-2; TRBD1 aligns across 12 bases. The CDR3 has 16 residues. Per the germline V gene, CDR1 is SGHNT and CDR2 is YYREEE (reference sequence). J lost 4 bases, V lost 5 bases, and 9 bases had no gene match. The DNA of the CDR3 is TGTGCCAGCAGTTGGGGACAGGGGGCGTCGGGCTATGGCTACACCTTC. It translates to CASSWGQGASGYGYTF.

The chain uses TRBV11-2 and TRBJ1-4; possibly TRBD1 for D (6 bases). With 5 bases removed from V and 1 base from J, the gap between germline ends came to 17 bases. Germline loops: CDR1 SGHAT, CDR2 FQNNGV. The CDR3 sequence is 17 residues long. The CDR3 loop is CASSRGLGGGTNEKLFF. As DNA, the CDR3 is TGTGCCAGCAGCCGCGGTCTAGGGGGTGGAACTAATGAAAAACTGTTTTTT.

This chain connects TRBV10-3 to TRBJ2-3, with D tentatively TRBD2 (6 bases). The CDR3 extends over 12 amino acids. Germline V lookup: CDR1 ENHRY, CDR2 SYGVKD. CDR3 in amino acids: CGCGGATDTQYF. For the CDR3, the DNA is TGTGGGTGCGGAGGGGCCACAGATACGCAGTATTTT.

The chain links TRBV11-2 to TRBJ2-7, with a tentative D call TRBD1 (5 bases). Germline assignment: CDR1 SGHAT and CDR2 FQNNGV. This CDR3 comprises 12 residues. Trimming cost V 6 bases and J 4 bases, with 10 bases left between them. The CDR3 DNA reads as TGTGCCAGCAGTTTGCAGGGTTACGAGCAGTACTTC. It specifies CASSLQGYEQYF.

J is TRBJ2-7 and V is TRBV4-1; TRBD1 matches at 9 bases. This CDR3 contains 15 residues. The V and J ends lost 3 bases and 1 base, in that order; junction bases with no gene match: 4. Germline V gene lookup returns CDR1 MGHRA and CDR2 YSYEKL. The CDR3 loop reads CASSQPGTGSYEQYF. The CDR3 region has the DNA TGCGCCAGCAGCCAGCCGGGGACAGGGTCCTACGAGCAGTACTTC.

V is TRBV7-3 and J is TRBJ1-2, with 7 bases lining up with TRBD1. Trimming cost V 6 bases and J 5 bases; bases outside gene matches: 6. Germline V gives CDR1 SGHTA, CDR2 FQGTGA. The CDR3 length is 13 residues. The CDR3 is CASRFGTAYGYTF. In DNA, the CDR3 is TGTGCCAGCAGATTCGGGACAGCTTATGGCTACACCTTC.